The 24 T cell receptor beta chains below were found in one sample sequenced in a study of identical twins. TCRdb reanalysed the 5' RACE reads using MiXCR and keeps one entry per CDR3 protein. The sample lists over 200,000 distinct CDR3 sequences; approximately 9% were seen once. Sequences were obtained from memory (CD45RO+) T cells sorted from blood. The receptor source for this set is a woman between 18 and 30 years old in good health.

With respect to this clonotype: Just one base apart from a much larger clone, this may be a read error. The rearrangement uses TRBV24-1 and TRBJ2-3; D is perhaps TRBD1 or TRBD2 (6 bases each). CDR1 KGHDR and CDR2 SFDVKD come from the germline V gene. This CDR3 has 16 residues. CDR3 sequence (DNA): TGTGCCACCGGTGACAGGAGGGATACTAGCACAGATACGCAGTATTTT. Protein sequence: CATGDRRDTSTDTQYF.

The J gene is TRBJ2-5, the V gene TRBV5-1, with 7 bases that match TRBD1. CDR1 is SGHRS and CDR2 is YFSETQ in the germline V gene. V dropped 0 bases and J dropped 5; count of bases not matched to a gene: 7. The length of the CDR3 is 15 residues. CDR3 loop: CASSLVQGVGETQYF. The CDR3 region has the DNA TGCGCCAGCAGCTTGGTTCAGGGGGTAGGCGAGACCCAGTACTTC.

This chain links TRBV4-3 with TRBJ2-3; D unclear. The CDR3 is 14 residues long. Germline CDR1 is LGHNA and CDR2 is YSLEER. The DNA for the CDR3 is TGCTCCACGGGTCGCACCGCTGGGACAGATACGCAGTATTTT. Translating it yields CSTGRTAGTDTQYF.

V gene TRBV3-1 combines with J gene TRBJ2-2; D tentatively reads TRBD1 or TRBD2 (6 bases each). Germline V gives CDR1 LGHDT, CDR2 YNNKEL (reference sequence). V was clipped by 5 bases and J by 5 bases, with 21 bases between them. The CDR3 runs 17 residues. CDR3 DNA: TGTGCCAGCAGCGGGAGGAACAGGGAAACTGGAACCGGGGAGCTGTTTTTT. It yields the protein CASSGRNRETGTGELFF.

This clonotype has ten or more counts. V gene TRBV5-1 combines with J gene TRBJ2-7, with 8 bases fitting TRBD1. V lost 4 bases and J lost 2; bases outside the gene matches: 8. The CDR3 length is 15 residues. In germline, CDR1 is SGHRS, CDR2 YFSETQ. The CDR3 protein is CASSRPGQDTYEQYF. The CDR3 DNA reads TGCGCCAGCAGCAGACCGGGACAGGATACCTACGAGCAGTACTTC.

This clonotype was counted between two and nine times. The V gene is TRBV5-1, the J gene TRBJ1-1, with TRBD1 matching 9 bases. The CDR3 spans 15 residues. J gave up 6 bases and V 3 bases, and 9 bases lay outside the gene matches. CDR1 and CDR2 from the germline V gene are SGHRS and YFSETQ. CDR3 protein: CASSSTGQGGPEAFF. DNA for the CDR3: TGCGCCAGCAGCTCTACGGGACAGGGTGGCCCTGAAGCTTTCTTT.

This clonotype was seen only a few times. The gene calls are TRBV6-4 and TRBJ2-1; 15 bases match TRBD2. Germline trimming cut 4 bases from V and 8 bases from J; bases unmatched to any gene: 9. Per germline, CDR1 MRHNA and CDR2 SNTAGT. CDR3 length: 17 residues. CDR3 in DNA: TGTGCCAGCAGTGGGAGGACTAGCGGGGGGGCCGTACATGAGCAGTTCTTC. Its protein product is CASSGRTSGGAVHEQFF.

The V gene is TRBV7-2, the J gene TRBJ2-3, with D possibly matching TRBD1 (5 bases). V was clipped by 2 bases and J by 1 base, with 10 bases between them. This CDR3 region has 15 residues. Per the germline V gene, CDR1 is SGHTA and CDR2 is FQGNSA. The CDR3 DNA is TGTGCCAGCAGCTTATGGGGCAGGGGCACAGATACGCAGTATTTT. This translates into CASSLWGRGTDTQYF.

This clonotype has only a few counts. V usage is TRBV7-2 and J usage is TRBJ2-7, with 8 bases identical to TRBD2. J was trimmed by 2 bases and V by 1 base; bases with no gene match: 4. Germline V lookup: CDR1 SGHTA, CDR2 FQGNSA. The length of the CDR3 is 15 residues. The CDR3 loop reads CASSLVNGRAYEQYF. The CDR3 DNA reads TGTGCCAGCAGCTTAGTTAACGGGAGGGCCTACGAGCAGTACTTC.

This clonotype was counted at least ten times. The chain is built from TRBV7-9 and TRBJ2-5; 8 bases fit TRBD1. Per the germline V gene, CDR1 is SEHNR and CDR2 is FQNEAQ (reference sequence). The CDR3 runs to 13 residues. V lost 4 bases, J lost 6 bases, and 4 bases stayed unmatched. CDR3 nucleotides: TGTGCCAGCAGCTCCCGACAGGGGCAGACCCAGTACTTC. It encodes CASSSRQGQTQYF.

This clonotype was seen a few times. This chain joins TRBV7-8 and TRBJ1-5, with TRBD1 identical over 7 bases. The length of the CDR3 is 16 residues. After removal of 5 bases from V and 4 bases from J, the junction contained 11 bases not matched to a gene. Germline loops: CDR1 SGHVS, CDR2 FQNEAQ. CDR3 protein: CASSGGSGGANQPQHF. CDR3 nucleotide sequence: TGTGCCAGCAGCGGAGGCTCAGGGGGAGCGAATCAGCCCCAGCATTTT.

The chain combines TRBV9 with TRBJ2-1; the match to TRBD1 covers 11 bases. Trimming took 3 bases from V and 12 from J; bases not matched to a gene: 5. Germline CDR1 and CDR2: SGDLS and YYNGEE. The CDR3 runs to 13 residues. CDR3 sequence (DNA): TGTGCCAGCAGCGGGGACAGGGGGTTTTCGCAGTTCTTC. Translation: CASSGDRGFSQFF.

This clonotype has ten or more counts. The genes are TRBV5-1 and TRBJ1-2, with a tentative D call TRBD1 (6 bases). Germline assignment: CDR1 SGHRS and CDR2 YFSETQ. CDR3 length: 14 residues. V lost 3 bases to trimming and J lost 8 bases, with 17 bases between them. The CDR3: CASSYAGQRMGYTF. CDR3 in DNA: TGCGCCAGCAGCTATGCTGGACAGAGGATGGGCTACACCTTC.

This clonotype was seen at least ten times. In nucleotides, the CDR3 is TGTGCAGGCGGGAGCTCCTACAATGAGCAGTTCTTC. It specifies CAGGSSYNEQFF. The chain joins TRBV6-2 or TRBV6-3 to TRBJ2-1; 7 bases line up with TRBD2. Germline assignment: CDR1 MNHEY and CDR2 SVGEGT. CDR3 length: 12 amino acids.

The rearrangement links TRBV12-5 to TRBJ2-2; D gene uncertain. CDR1 and CDR2 from the germline V gene are LGHNT and FRNRAP. Trimming removed 0 bases at V and 6 bases at J, with 17 bases between. The CDR3 covers 17 residues. In DNA, the CDR3 is TGTGCTAGTGGTTTGGTATCAGCGCCCTCCCCCCCCGGGGAGCTGTTTTTT. This sequence encodes CASGLVSAPSPPGELFF.

This rearrangement joins TRBV12-3 or TRBV12-4 to TRBJ2-3, with D possibly being TRBD1 (5 bases). The CDR3 consists of 17 residues. Trimming stripped 6 bases from V and 6 bases from J, with 25 bases between. The CDR3: CASSPRLSRAAGDTQYF. The CDR3 coding sequence is TGTGCCAGCAGCCCCCGGTTGAGCAGGGCTGCCGGCGATACGCAGTATTTT.

Many counts were recorded for this clonotype. This chain joins TRBV20-1 and TRBJ1-5; the D gene is possibly TRBD1 (5 bases). The V gene lost 7 bases and the J gene lost 4 bases, with 11 bases spanning the gap. Germline CDR1 is DFQATT and CDR2 is SNEGSKA (reference sequence). This CDR3 comprises 12 residues. The CDR3: CSGAGGNQPQHF. CDR3 sequence (DNA): TGCAGTGGAGCGGGGGGGAATCAGCCCCAGCATTTT.

The chain is built from TRBV3-1 and TRBJ2-1; 9 bases align to TRBD2. This CDR3 region has 15 residues. V dropped 6 bases and J dropped 10; count of bases not matched to a gene: 13. The V gene's germline CDR1 is LGHDT and CDR2 YNNKEL (reference sequence). DNA of the CDR3: TGTGCCAGCAGGCTCGGCGGGAGGGCCATACGGGAGCAGTTCTTC. It translates to CASRLGGRAIREQFF.

Only a few counts were recorded for this clonotype. The chain is built from TRBV19 and TRBJ2-7; 8 bases fit TRBD2. V gave up 3 bases and J gave up 5 bases; unmatched junction bases: 6. Germline CDR1 reads LNHDA; CDR2 reads SQIVND (reference sequence). The CDR3 extends over 14 amino acids. Written as DNA, the CDR3 is TGTGCCAGTAGTATCACGGGACTAGGTAACGAGCAGTACTTC. It codes for CASSITGLGNEQYF.

Many counts were recorded for this clonotype. The genes are TRBV4-3 and TRBJ2-2; D gene uncertain. The V end lost 0 bases, the J end lost 5 bases, and 7 bases lay between the germline ends. CDR3 length: 14 amino acids. Germline CDR1 LGHNA, CDR2 YSLEER. The CDR3 sequence is CASSQDYGTGELFF. The CDR3 coding sequence is TGCGCCAGCAGCCAAGATTACGGAACCGGGGAGCTGTTTTTT.

Ten or more counts support this clonotype. This rearrangement joins TRBV4-2 to TRBJ2-1; the D is unclear. CDR3 length equals 16 residues. The germline V gene has CDR1 LGHNA and CDR2 YNFKEQ. Trimming took 4 bases from V and 2 from J, leaving 15 bases between them. CDR3 in DNA: TGTGCCAGCAGCCCCACTATAACGAAGCCCTACAATGAGCAGTTCTTC. This sequence encodes CASSPTITKPYNEQFF.

This chain uses TRBV12-5 with TRBJ2-1; D is unclear. Trimming stripped 2 bases from V and 4 bases from J, with 15 bases between. The CDR3 has 16 residues. The V gene's germline CDR1 is LGHNT and CDR2 FRNRAP. CDR3 in amino acids: CASGLPLGVLYNEQFF. CDR3 DNA sequence: TGTGCTAGTGGTTTGCCCCTTGGGGTTTTATACAATGAGCAGTTCTTC.

This clonotype was detected a few times. The gene calls are TRBV6-1 and TRBJ2-3, with D perhaps TRBD1 (6 bases). The V end was cut by 1 base, the J end by 6 bases, with 17 bases between. This CDR3 has 16 amino acids. Germline CDR1 reads MNHNS; CDR2 reads SASEGT. This CDR3 reads CASSEGFGGREDTQYF. The CDR3 DNA is TGTGCCAGCAGTGAAGGGTTTGGGGGCAGGGAGGATACGCAGTATTTT.

This chain links TRBV10-2 with TRBJ2-5; D tentatively fits TRBD1 or TRBD2 (6 bases each). Germline CDR1 reads WSHSY; CDR2 reads SAAADI. Trimming removed 2 bases at V and 5 bases at J, with 18 bases between. This CDR3 contains 16 residues. CDR3 region: CASSEGPPGAGETQYF. As DNA, the CDR3 is TGCGCCAGCAGTGAGGGACCGCCGGGGGCCGGCGAGACCCAGTACTTC.